The source of this T cell receptor beta chain is a study of T cell responses to AZD1222 COVID-19 vaccine (dated by TCRdb to 2020 to 2023). For the study in its entirety: Because spike-specific TCR depth and breadth did not differ between the two schedules, AZD1222 recipients who got a second dose at roughly 4 weeks were pooled with those who got a second dose at roughly 12 weeks. Trial participants were enrolled by age into subgroups of 18-55, 56-69 and 70-plus years, and around 150, 28 and 57 TCR-sequenced participants, respectively, were included in these subgroups. TCR sequencing was performed for 230 to 250 trial participants, of whom about 210 were given two doses of AZD1222 and around 26 were given two doses of MenACWY control vaccine.

Overall results and qualifications from the work: Vaccine-associated CD4 TCRs spanned the whole spike protein, with dominant responses in regions 160-218 and 743-854. Participants were mostly white British and included more females than males, and it was suggested by the authors that clonal diversity may have been underestimated. After two AZD1222 doses, both the breadth and the depth of spike-specific TCRs were significantly higher than at day 0 and than in MenACWY recipients. Because no day 14 peak-response samples were available, repertoires were characterized only after the peak T cell response. The 56-69-year group was small, and its depth increase did not reach significance, likely because of low power. Conclusions about previously exposed vaccinees were limited because only a handful of AZD1222 recipients were SARS-CoV-2 seropositive at baseline. Epitopes outside the regions mutated in the B.1.351 and B.1.1.7 variants were reportedly recognized by nearly half of the unique spike-specific TCRs.

The CDR3 regions of human TCRbeta chains were analyzed by immunosequencing. The published analysis was carried out like this. Repertoire TCRs were checked for matches against a reference library of SARS-CoV-2-specific TCRs that had been generated using the MIRA antigen-specificity platform. Breadth was defined as the fraction of unique TCRs that were SARS-CoV-2-associated, and depth was defined as the fraction of total T cells that were SARS-CoV-2-associated. Using the MIRA data, each spike-specific TCR was mapped to the spike region that the TCR reacts to and placed in a CD4 or CD8 class. Log10-transformed breadth and depth values were compared by one-way ANOVA with Sidak's multiple comparisons tests. The table comes from immuneACCESS by way of TCRdb, which keeps in-frame sequences with V and J called. Part of the clones is missing from these tables; in studies checked, under half for an unresolved V gene and the rest for unknown reasons. Clone size and V and J calls were adopted from that table, with D and trimming inferred from the DNA. The sample contains around 79,000 clones, more than 70% of them found a single time. Roughly a fifth of the sample belongs to the ten largest clones.

As for this clone: The specificity of this receptor is unknown. No clone much larger than this one lies a single base away; base qualities are absent.

The time point label, as the study defines it: baseline before first vaccination. Vaccinee samples came from UK trials COV001 and COV002, including a single-blind randomized controlled phase 2/3 trial of AZD1222 (ChAdOx1 nCoV-19) in healthy adults. For TCRbeta chain sequencing, PBMC samples from trial participants were taken at day 0 and at day 28 after the second dose. Taken from cysteine to phenylalanine, the CDR3 has 17 residues. The DNA shown is the 51-base CDR3, in frame from base 1. V is cut by 0 bases and J by 4 bases, and the space between the germline ends is 18 bases. Sequences MNHEY (CDR1) and SMNVEV (CDR2) are obtained from the germline V gene (reference sequence).

The sequence was obtained from an adult in good health. The chain couples TRBV27 to TRBJ1-2, with TRBD1 tentatively as D gene (5 bases match). The specimen was peripheral blood, collected on day 0 of AZD1222 vaccination. The CDR3 region: CASSLSWAPGGIYGYTF. DNA sequence: TGTGCCAGCAGTTTATCATGGGCGCCGGGGGGTATCTATGGCTACACCTTC.